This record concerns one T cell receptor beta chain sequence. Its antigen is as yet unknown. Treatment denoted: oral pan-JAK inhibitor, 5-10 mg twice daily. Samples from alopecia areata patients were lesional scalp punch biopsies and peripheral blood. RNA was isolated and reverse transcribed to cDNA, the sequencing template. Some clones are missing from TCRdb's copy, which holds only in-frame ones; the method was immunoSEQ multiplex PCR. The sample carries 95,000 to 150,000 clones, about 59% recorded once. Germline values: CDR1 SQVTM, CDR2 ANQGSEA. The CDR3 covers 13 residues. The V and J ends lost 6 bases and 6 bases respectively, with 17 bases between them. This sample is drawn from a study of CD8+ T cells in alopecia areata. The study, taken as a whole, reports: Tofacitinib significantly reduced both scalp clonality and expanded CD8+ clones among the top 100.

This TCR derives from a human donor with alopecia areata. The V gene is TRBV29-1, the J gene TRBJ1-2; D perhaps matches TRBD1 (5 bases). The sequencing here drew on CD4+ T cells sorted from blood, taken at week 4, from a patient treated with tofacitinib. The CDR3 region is CSVGLGGSNGYTF. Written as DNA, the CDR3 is TGCAGCGTCGGCCTGGGGGGGTCGAATGGCTACACCTTC.